Sequencing of this T cell receptor (beta chain) was carried out in a study of blood T cell repertoires in COVID-19. Whole-study context: The United States, Italy and Spain supplied acute and convalescent COVID-19 samples. Sources were T cells, B-cell-depleted T cells, or PBMCs; the material itself was cDNA or gDNA.

CDR3 length: 12 residues. Trimming removed 2 bases at V and 3 bases at J, with 4 bases between. CDR1 is SGHAT, CDR2 FQNNGV, per germline. In the original workflow: For nucleated cells, counts were estimated from reference gene primer amplification. Produced via immunoSEQ multiplex PCR; TCRdb's table is partial and in-frame only. The DNA gave D and trimming, while V, J and clone size come from that table. The table shows approximately 120,000 clones, with about 88% occurring only once. The chain carries TRBV11-2 and TRBJ1-2; D unclear. The sequence was collected from a woman of 80 years or more with acute or convalescent COVID-19. The sample consisted of peripheral blood. CDR3 sequence (DNA): TGTGCCAGCAGCTTACAGTACTATGGCTACACCTTC. Translated: CASSLQYYGYTF. Complete variable domain (other parts from reference TRBV11-2 and TRBJ1-2): EAGVAQSPRYKIIEKRQSVAFWCNPISGHATLYWYQQILGQGPKLLIQFQNNGVVDDSQLPKDRFSAERLKGVDSTLKIQPAKLEDSAVYLCASSLQYYGYTFGSGTRLTVV.